Listed below are T cell receptor beta chains from one sample, sequenced in a study of blood T cell repertoires in COVID-19. Some clones are missing from TCRdb's copy, which holds only in-frame ones; the method was immunoSEQ multiplex PCR. In the table there are around 360,000 clones, more than 75% of which are singletons. The material sequenced was peripheral blood. The receptor source for this set is a woman aged 30 to 39 with COVID-19, enrolled during active disease. Each CDR3 is given with its conserved first and last residue. Fields, in order: J gene, D gene, clone size, V gene, CDR3 protein, CDR3 DNA. A D gene is named only where the DNA matches it firmly. Clone size is shown for a subset of rows, as once, few, many or a class of expanded clone.

TRBJ2-3	TRBD2	.	TRBV29-1	CSVVLSSGRVRDTQYF	TGCAGCGTTGTCTTGTCTAGCGGGAGGGTGAGAGATACGCAGTATTTT
TRBJ2-5	TRBD2	once	TRBV7-2	CASSSGLAGVFYETQYF	TGTGCCAGCAGCTCGGGACTAGCGGGAGTATTTTATGAGACCCAGTACTTC
TRBJ2-2	TRBD1	.	TRBV5-4	CASSRGTGDTGELFF	TGTGCCAGCAGCCGTGGGACAGGGGACACCGGGGAGCTGTTTTTT
TRBJ2-7	.	.	TRBV6-5	CASSRVKGAYEQYF	TGTGCCAGCAGCCGCGTAAAGGGAGCCTACGAGCAGTACTTC
TRBJ1-1	TRBD1	.	TRBV6-6	CASSRDRVDTEAFF	TGTGCCAGCAGTCGGGACAGGGTGGACACTGAAGCTTTCTTT
TRBJ1-4	.	.	TRBV6-5	CASSEGGRANEKLFF	TGTGCCAGCAGCGAGGGCGGAAGGGCTAATGAAAAACTGTTTTTT
TRBJ2-6	TRBD1	few	TRBV19	CASGQESSGANVLTF	TGTGCCAGCGGACAGGAGAGCTCTGGGGCCAACGTCCTGACTTTC
TRBJ1-4	TRBD1	.	TRBV9	CASSDRGDEKLFF	TGTGCCAGCAGCGACAGGGGAGATGAAAAACTGTTTTTT
TRBJ2-2	TRBD2	.	TRBV3-1/TRBV3-2	CASSQLGLAGTANTGELFF	TGTGCCAGCAGCCAACTCGGACTAGCGGGGACCGCGAACACCGGGGAGCTGTTTTTT
TRBJ2-7	.	once	TRBV2	CASSPGSYEQYF	TGTGCCAGCAGCCCAGGGTCCTACGAGCAGTACTTC
TRBJ1-4	TRBD1	.	TRBV3-1/TRBV3-2	CASSQLTGGGGKLFF	TGTGCCAGCAGCCAACTTACAGGGGGCGGCGGAAAACTGTTTTTT
TRBJ1-3	.	.	TRBV9	CASSPHEVGNTIYF	TGTGCCAGCAGCCCCCATGAGGTTGGAAACACCATATATTTT
TRBJ2-7	TRBD1	.	TRBV7-8	CASSLKGAGAYEQYF	TGTGCCAGCAGCTTAAAGGGGGCAGGGGCCTACGAGCAGTACTTC
TRBJ2-5	TRBD2	.	TRBV5-4	CASSYGLAGASETQYF	TGTGCCAGCAGCTATGGGTTAGCGGGAGCCAGTGAGACCCAGTACTTC
TRBJ2-5	TRBD2	.	TRBV13	CASTDSRAGGPGTQYF	TGTGCCAGCACTGACAGCCGGGCGGGAGGGCCCGGGACCCAGTACTTC
TRBJ1-2	TRBD1	.	TRBV30	CAWNRDRVNYGYTF	TGTGCCTGGAACAGGGACAGAGTTAACTATGGCTACACCTTC
TRBJ2-7	.	.	TRBV28	CASRTGTREQYF	TGTGCCAGTCGAACAGGTACGCGGGAGCAGTACTTC
TRBJ2-7	.	.	TRBV3-1/TRBV3-2	CASSQNLAGSYEQYF	TGTGCCAGCAGCCAAAATTTGGCGGGATCCTACGAGCAGTACTTC
TRBJ1-3	.	.	TRBV19	CASRRTGNTIYF	TGTGCCAGCCGCAGGACTGGAAACACCATATATTTT
TRBJ2-7	TRBD2	.	TRBV19	CASSIRGAGEQYF	TGTGCCAGTAGTATACGGGGAGCGGGAGAGCAGTACTTC